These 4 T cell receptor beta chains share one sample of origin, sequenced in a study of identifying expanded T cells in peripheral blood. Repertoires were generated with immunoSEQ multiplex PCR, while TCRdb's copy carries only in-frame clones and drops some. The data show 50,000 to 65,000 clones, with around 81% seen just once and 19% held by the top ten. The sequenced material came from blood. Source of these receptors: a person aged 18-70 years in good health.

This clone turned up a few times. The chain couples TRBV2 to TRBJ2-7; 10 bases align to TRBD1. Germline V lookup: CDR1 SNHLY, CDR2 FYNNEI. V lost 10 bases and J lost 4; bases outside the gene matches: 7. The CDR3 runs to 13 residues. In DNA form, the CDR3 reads TGTGCCATCCATCCGGGACAGGGGTACGAGCAGTACTTC. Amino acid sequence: CAIHPGQGYEQYF.

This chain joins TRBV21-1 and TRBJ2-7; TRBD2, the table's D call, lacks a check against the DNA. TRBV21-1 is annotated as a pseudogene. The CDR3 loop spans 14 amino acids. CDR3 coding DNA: TGTGCCAGCAGCAAAGTGCGGGCGAAATACGAGCAGTACGTC. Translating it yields CASSKVRAKYEQYV.

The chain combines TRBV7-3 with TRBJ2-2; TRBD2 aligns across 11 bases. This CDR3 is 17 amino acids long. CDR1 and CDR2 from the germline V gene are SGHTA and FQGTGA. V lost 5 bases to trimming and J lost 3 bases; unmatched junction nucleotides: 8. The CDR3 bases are TGTGCCAGCAGCGCCGATGCGACTAGCGGGGACACCGGGGAGCTGTTTTTT. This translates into CASSADATSGDTGELFF.

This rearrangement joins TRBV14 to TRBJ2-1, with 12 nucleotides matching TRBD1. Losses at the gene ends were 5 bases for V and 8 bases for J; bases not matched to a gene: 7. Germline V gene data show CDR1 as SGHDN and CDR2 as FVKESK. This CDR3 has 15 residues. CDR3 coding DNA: TGTGCCAGCAGCACCCGGGACAGGGGGCGAGATGAGCAGTTCTTC. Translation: CASSTRDRGRDEQFF. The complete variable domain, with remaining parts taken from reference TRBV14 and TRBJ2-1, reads EAGVTQFPSHSVIEKGQTVTLRCDPISGHDNLYWYRRVMGKEIKFLLHFVKESKQDESGMPNNRFLAERTGGTYSTLKVQPAELEDSGVYFCASSTRDRGRDEQFFGPGTRLTVL.